Shown below are 11 T cell receptor beta chains from a single sample sequenced in a study of T cells in women clearing cervical HPV infection. The data were produced by immunoSEQ multiplex PCR, yet TCRdb's version contains in-frame clones alone and is incomplete. The listing contains about 35,000 clones. The source material was blood buffy coat. Every receptor here comes from a woman aged 18 to 69 with a cervical HPV16 infection that either progressed to CIN3+ or cleared (not recorded which).

Comment on this clone: The sequence runs out 3 residues before the end of the CDR3; the remainder is reconstructed from the germline J gene. This chain links TRBV7-2 with TRBJ1-5; the D gene is possibly TRBD1 (5 bases). The germline gives CDR1 SGHTA, CDR2 FQGNSA. V lost 5 bases and J 2 bases, leaving 10 bases between the germline ends. CDR3 length: 14 residues. The sequenced CDR3 bases are TGTGCCAGCAGCCCAGGGAGGGGCAATCAGCCC. The encoded protein is CASSPGRGNQP. The CDR3 in full is CASSPGRGNQPQHF. The whole variable domain, remainder taken from reference TRBV7-2 and TRBJ1-5, is GAGVSQSPSNKVTEKGKDVELRCDPISGHTALYWYRQSLGQGLEFLIYFQGNSAPDKSGLPSDRFSAERTGGSVSTLTIQRTQQEDSAVYLCASSPGRGNQPQHFGDGTRLSIL.

Concerning this clone: The CDR3 end lies 3 residues beyond the end of the read and is filled in from the germline J gene. V and J are TRBV12-3 or TRBV12-4 and TRBJ2-7; D is perhaps TRBD1 or TRBD2 (6 bases each). The CDR3 is made up of 17 amino acids. Trimming took 2 bases from V and 5 from J, leaving 22 bases between them. The sequenced CDR3 bases are TGTGCCAGCAGTTTACCTGCGGGACACCCTGACAGCCACGAG. It specifies CASSLPAGHPDSHE. The whole CDR3 region reads CASSLPAGHPDSHEQYF.

As concerns this clone: The CDR3 end is not reached by the read, which stops 3 residues before it; the germline J gene fills it in. The chain couples TRBV19 to TRBJ1-4; tentatively, D is TRBD1 (6 bases). Looked up from germline, CDR1 is LNHDA and CDR2 is SQIVND (reference sequence). The length of the CDR3 is 12 residues. Trimming removed 5 bases from V and 7 bases from J, with 8 bases in between. CDR3 sequence: CASSVRGEKLFF. The sequenced part of the CDR3 DNA is TGTGCCAGTAGTGTCAGGGGTGAAAAA.

A note on this clone: The CDR3 end lies 3 residues beyond the end of the read and is filled in from the germline J gene. The rearrangement uses TRBV18 and TRBJ1-1; D not resolved. CDR1 and CDR2 (germline): KGHSH, LQKENI. The CDR3 has 14 residues. Between the trimmed V and J ends, which lost 2 bases and 1 base, there was a span of 8 bases. Here the CDR3 reads CASSPKGSNTEAFF. The sequenced part of the CDR3 DNA is TGTGCCAGCTCACCAAAAGGTTCGAACACTGAA.

Note on this clone: Coverage ceases 3 residues before the CDR3 finishes, and the germline J gene fills in the end. The rearrangement links TRBV4-1 to TRBJ1-1; D remains ambiguous. CDR3 length: 16 amino acids. The V gene's germline CDR1 is MGHRA and CDR2 YSYEKL. V lost 2 bases and J lost 1, with 14 bases in between. Partial CDR3 DNA: TGCGCCAGCAGCCAACCTCCCTTTACTCAGAACACTGAA. Encoded protein: CASSQPPFTQNTE. The entire CDR3 sequence reads CASSQPPFTQNTEAFF.

CDR3 sequence: CASSTRQISPLHF. The sequenced CDR3 bases are TGTGCCAGCAGCACGAGACAGATTTCACCC. This sequence joins TRBV7-2 and TRBJ1-6; maybe TRBD1 (5 bases). Read data end 3 residues before the CDR3 end; the end is taken from the germline J gene. V lost 5 bases, J lost 9 bases, and 11 bases lay in between. The germline V gene encodes CDR1 SGHTA and CDR2 FQGNSA. CDR3 length: 13 residues.

Comments on this clone: The read ends 3 residues early relative to the CDR3; the germline J gene fills the gap. The chain uses TRBV9 and TRBJ2-1, with D perhaps matching TRBD2 (7 bases). Germline values: CDR1 SGDLS, CDR2 YYNGEE. V lost 2 bases to trimming and J lost 9 bases, with 15 bases between them. The CDR3 is 14 amino acids. The CDR3 loop reads CASSVEGGPSEQFF. The covered CDR3 bases are TGTGCCAGCAGCGTCGAGGGGGGGCCTAGTGAG.

To note about this clone: The read falls 3 residues short of the CDR3 end, and the missing part is taken from the germline J gene. The chain uses TRBV19 and TRBJ2-2, with 12 bases fitting TRBD1. Germline lookup yields CDR1 LNHDA and CDR2 SQIVND (reference sequence). There are 13 residues in the CDR3. The part of the CDR3 DNA that was read is TGTGCCAGTAGTTGGGACAGGGGGCATCAG. Its protein product is CASSWDRGHQ. The entire CDR3 reads CASSWDRGHQLFF.

Regarding this clone: The CDR3 extends 3 residues past the end of the read, so its final part is completed from the germline J gene. The J gene is TRBJ2-2, the V gene TRBV2; possibly TRBD1 for D (5 bases). Germline CDR1 and CDR2: SNHLY and FYNNEI. The CDR3 sequence is 15 residues long. The part of the CDR3 DNA that was read is TGTGCCAGCAGGGCACGGACAACGGCTAATGAAAAG. It yields the protein CASRARTTANEK. The CDR3 in full is CASRARTTANEKLFF.

A remark on this clone: One end of the junction does not line up with germline, which may come from a read error. Sequencing ends 3 residues short of the CDR3 end; the germline J gene provides the rest. The sample holds other DNA sequences that translate to the same CDR3. V gene TRBV7-2 combines with J gene TRBJ1-3; D ambiguous. CDR3 size: 14 residues. The germline V gene encodes CDR1 SGHTA and CDR2 FQGNSA. CDR3 DNA, as far as it was read: TGTGCCAGCAGCTTTCAGGTCTCTGGAAACACG. It yields the protein CASSFQVSGNT. The whole CDR3 region reads CASSFQVSGNTIYF.

Worth noting for this clone: The read comes to an end 3 residues before the CDR3 does, leaving the germline J gene to fill in the end. The J gene is TRBJ2-4, the V gene TRBV11-2; TRBD1 might be the D (5 bases). CDR3 length: 13 amino acids. Germline values: CDR1 SGHAT, CDR2 FQNNGV. The CDR3 reads CASSLRQRQGQYF. CDR3 bases read: TGTGCCAGCAGCCTTCGACAGCGCCAGGGT.